The clone carrying this T cell receptor (beta chain) was counted between two and nine times. What it binds is unknown. The entry originates in a study of T cell responses to AZD1222 COVID-19 vaccine. Findings and limits, study-wide: Spike-specific TCR breadth and depth rose after two AZD1222 doses. Vaccine-related CD4 TCRs covered spike, predominating at 160-218 and 743-854.

Germline trimming cut 5 bases from V and 2 bases from J; bases unmatched to any gene: 4. Germline CDR1 reads SGHAT; CDR2 reads FQNNGV. The CDR3 has 14 amino acids. Measured with immunoSEQ multiplex PCR; TCRdb has only the in-frame clones, and not every one. The data hold 120,000 to 150,000 clones, with about 88% observed a single time. The TCR comes from an adult in good health. The sample in question was peripheral blood, obtained on day 0 of AZD1222 vaccination. The chain combines TRBV11-2 with TRBJ2-5, with 8 nucleotides matching TRBD2. This CDR3 reads CASSLLAGQETQYF. DNA for the CDR3: TGTGCCAGCAGCCTGTTAGCGGGGCAAGAGACCCAGTACTTC.